This T cell receptor (beta chain) emerged from a study of T cell responses to AZD1222 COVID-19 vaccine. This clone was recorded once. Its antigen is currently unknown. Trimming removed 6 bases from V and 3 bases from J, with 18 bases in between. Germline CDR1 and CDR2: MNHGY and SAAAGT. The CDR3 consists of 15 residues. Here immunoSEQ multiplex PCR was the method, and the copy in TCRdb shows in-frame clones only, minus some. The top ten clones hold over 1.3% of a sample with tens of thousands of clones, almost 90% of them seen once. Study-level results: White British people made up most donors, females outnumbered males, and clonal diversity was possibly underestimated.

The TCR comes from an adult who received the AZD1222 COVID-19 vaccine. V gene TRBV6-8 combines with J gene TRBJ2-7; D is possibly TRBD1 (6 bases). The sample consisted of peripheral blood, taken 28 days after the second AZD1222 dose. In DNA, the CDR3 is TGTGCCAGCAGATTACAGGGAGTCCCTCTCTACGAGCAGTACTTC. Translating it yields CASRLQGVPLYEQYF.